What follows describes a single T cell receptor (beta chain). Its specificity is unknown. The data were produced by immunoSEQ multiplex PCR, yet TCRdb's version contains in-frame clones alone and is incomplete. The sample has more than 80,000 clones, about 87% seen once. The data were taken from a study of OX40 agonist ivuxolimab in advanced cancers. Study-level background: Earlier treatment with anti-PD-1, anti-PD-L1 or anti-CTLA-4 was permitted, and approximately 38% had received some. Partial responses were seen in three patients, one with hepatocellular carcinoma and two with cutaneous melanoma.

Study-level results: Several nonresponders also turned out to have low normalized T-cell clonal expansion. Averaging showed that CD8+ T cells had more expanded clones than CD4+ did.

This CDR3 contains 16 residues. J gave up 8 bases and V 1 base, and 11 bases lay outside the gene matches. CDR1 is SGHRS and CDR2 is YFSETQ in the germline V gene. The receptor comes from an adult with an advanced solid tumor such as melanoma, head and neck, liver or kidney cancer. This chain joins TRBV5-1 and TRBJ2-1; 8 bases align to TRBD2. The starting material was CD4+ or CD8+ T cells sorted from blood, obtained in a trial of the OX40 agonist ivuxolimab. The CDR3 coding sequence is TGCGCCAGCAGCTTGAGGGCGGGGGGTCCATTGGATGAGCAGTTCTTC. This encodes CASSLRAGGPLDEQFF.